This T cell receptor beta chain was captured by sequencing in a study of cytomegalovirus exposure and HLA in healthy donors listed by TCRdb under 2017. For the study in its entirety: In an earlier analysis of some 550 of the donors, under 300 Gb of sequence data and roughly 100 million unique TCR beta sequences from about 179 million T cells were reported. Approximately 310 gigabases of sequencing data and some 85 million unique TCR sequences were included in an early release covering about 620 HLA-typed donors. Among the roughly 400 genotyped donors, more than 70% belonged to the genetic ancestry cluster associated with self-reported Caucasian donors. The study aimed to test whether cataloging public T cell receptors could reveal signatures of past pathogen exposure. The study used immunosequencing to profile the T cell repertoires of around 600 subjects and linked those repertoires to cytomegalovirus serostatus. In addition to the first cohort of around 670 subjects, a separate validation cohort of under 150 different subjects was used. The study combined high-throughput TCR immunosequencing, statistical association of individual TCRs with disease status, and machine learning to predict cytomegalovirus infection status. A later analysis re-analyzed previously published TCR beta repertoires from roughly 690 donors and added high-resolution HLA genotyping to study TCR occurrence patterns. Rather than using new phenotypic data, the later analysis identified candidate immune exposures from TCR beta sequences and from how often those sequences occurred across donors. In an earlier analysis of 500 to 650 of the donors, high-throughput TCR beta sequencing was used to judge whether each TCR beta V gene segment behaved as functional or pseudogenic. Alongside the repertoire data, information on donor age, sex, ethnicity and CMV serostatus was compiled. In a later genetic analysis, genome-wide SNP genotypes for about 65% of the roughly 670 donors were used, and that subset was treated as a discovery cohort. Every repertoire in the discovery cohort had been generated on one and the same sequencing platform. Class I and class II HLA loci were covered by the typing at four-digit resolution. Typing coverage varied by locus: about 620-630 donors for A, B, C, DRB1 and DQB1; roughly 520 for DQA1; around 610 for DPA1; roughly 470 for DPB1. Five DR-DQ haplotypes were treated as single units for association and clustering because of strong linkage in the cohort. Across 398 genotyped donors of the cohort, an average of about 240,000 unique TCR beta nucleotide sequences per donor were sequenced, and roughly 20% of those sequences were non-productive. What the authors observed across the whole study: Compared with the roughly 700-donor mean, donors in an Asian-associated ancestry cluster had fewer N-insertions in productive TCRs, according to a later genetic analysis. Cytomegalovirus status was reported to be diagnosed by the classifier with high specificity and sensitivity in both the original and validation cohorts. A later analysis found that most CMV-associated TCR beta chains appeared HLA-restricted, with HLA associations seemingly driven largely by CMV exposure. A cluster of highly shared sequence variants was judged likely to be a technical artifact of the sequencing pipeline. In an earlier analysis of around 600 of the donors, most TCR beta V segments were observed in productive rearrangements about 87% or about 30% of the time, broadly matching IMGT annotations. In this cohort, only TCR beta chains were sequenced, and detectable features were limited by the absence of alpha or paired-chain data. Linkage disequilibrium might explain the correlated functional status among segregating V segments, but an unknown experimental factor could not be excluded. In a later analysis, TCR association rates were found to vary across HLA loci, with the most associated TCRs seen for DRB1 alleles and the fewest for HLA-C alleles. Immune exposure information for the cohort was limited to CMV serostatus. Sequencing depth was assumed to be roughly uniform across donors in the presence/absence analyses, though that assumption may not hold. In a later analysis, HLA-associated TCR beta chains were found to be more clonally expanded and to have lower generation probabilities than equally common non-associated chains. According to a later analysis, parvovirus B19, influenza, CMV and Epstein-Barr virus appeared linked to several top co-occurrence clusters. The study gave a list of under 200 TCR beta chains associated with cytomegalovirus. Three of the identified cytomegalovirus-associated TCR beta chains were confirmed in vitro to be specific for cytomegalovirus antigens. A further reported finding was that TCR beta sequences accurately predicted the HLA-A and HLA-B alleles for most subjects in the first cohort. While some public TCRs were present in many individuals, most TCR sequences turned up only very rarely across donors. An association between a missense DCLRE1C variant and V-gene and J-gene trimming of TCR beta chains was found in a later genetic analysis and replicated in an independent cohort. A later analysis associated approximately 17,000 TCR beta sequences with specific HLA alleles at a false discovery rate of 0.05. HLA typing was unavailable for some donors at each locus, so association tests used only the typed subset. When HLA alleles, especially DR and DQ, strongly co-occurred, TCR associations were difficult to assign to individual alleles. It was suggested by the authors that the approach could potentially be generalized to other disease states and immunological phenotypes. The 87-base-pair reads could not distinguish some IMGT-functional V segments, including TRBV6-2 and TRBV6-3, so those segments were excluded. Because counts were too low, roughly 17 rarely observed V segments, including chromosome 9 orphons, were left out of the earlier analysis of 587 of the donors.

V and J are trimmed by 4 bases and 8 bases, and the gene matches miss 11 bases of the junction. Reading the germline V gene gives CDR1 SGHTA and CDR2 FQGTGA. Spanning cysteine to phenylalanine, the CDR3 consists of 15 amino acids. Only the CDR3 part of the read is kept: 45 bases, read in frame from the first base. Preparation of the library involved the immunoSEQ multiplex PCR assay. The multiplex PCR relied on a mix of 60 forward primers for TCR Vbeta segments and 13 reverse primers for TCR Jbeta segments. A multiplex PCR assay on genomic DNA amplified the CDR3 region of rearranged TCR beta genes. The Illumina HiSeq System was used to sequence the amplified TCR beta libraries as 87-base-pair reads. The study's own analysis went as follows. A later analysis tallied some 79 million unique TCR beta chains across the 666 repertoires, and approximately 12 million of those chains were shared by two or more donors. Raw reads were error-corrected and collapsed into unique sequences by a nearest-neighbor algorithm in which closely related sequences were merged to remove PCR and sequencing errors. Alignment of CDR3 sequences to IMGT reference sequences was used to assign V, D and J gene segments. Each retained sequence needed at least a six-nucleotide match to both a V gene segment and a J gene segment. A rearrangement counted as productive if the CDR3 had no stop codons and remained in frame with V and J, and every other rearrangement counted as non-productive. Following IMGT convention, CDR3 was defined as the stretch from the second conserved V-encoded cysteine up to the conserved J-encoded phenylalanine. Sequences without an unambiguous match to a single V gene segment were excluded from the earlier analysis of several hundred of the donors. In an earlier analysis of a few hundred of the donors, V segments were called functional above 56.7% productive rearrangements and were called segregating when the between-donor standard deviation exceeded 5%. A statistical classification framework was built to diagnose cytomegalovirus status from the catalog of TCR beta chain sequences. A later analysis assigned V and J genes by comparing TCR nucleotide sequences with IMGT/GENE-DB human TR gene sequences. Using the TCRdist pipeline, a later analysis assigned CDR3 sequences along with most-parsimonious VDJ recombination scenarios. A later analysis defined each TCR beta chain by its CDR3 amino acid sequence plus V-gene family, and excluded reads lacking a unique V-gene family. As a way to deal with suspected cross-contamination and a sequencing artifact, a later analysis dropped hundreds of nucleotide sequences that were highly shared and had low generation probability. In a later analysis, a clonal expansion index was calculated for each public chain from normalized within-repertoire ranks of inferred template counts. Generation probabilities in a later analysis came from a VDJ recombination model fitted to out-of-frame rearrangements, and those results were checked against IGoR. Hypergeometric tests were used in a later analysis to score TCR-TCR, TCR-HLA and TCR-CMV co-occurrence, with a repertoire-size bias correction applied to the TCR pairs. False discovery rates were estimated in a later analysis by permuting HLA or CMV assignments 20 times. In a later analysis, co-occurring TCRs were grouped with DBSCAN, and TCRdist sequence similarity was added when clustering was performed within HLA-allele-positive subsets. Repertoires with fewer than 30,000 or more than 120,000 public chains were left out of co-occurrence clustering, as were several repertoires with anomalous nucleotide sharing. The table comes from immuneACCESS by way of TCRdb, which keeps in-frame sequences with V and J called. Part of the clones is missing from these tables; in studies checked, under half for an unresolved V gene and the rest for unknown reasons. V, J and clone size reflect that table, while D and trimming were determined from the DNA. A total of roughly 130,000 clones appear in this sample, roughly 82% of them only once. The biggest ten clones account for about 11% of the sample.

In total, roughly 670 healthy bone marrow donors made up the cohort. Cohort members were all nominally healthy when sampled, although unrecorded immune exposures were likely present. The donor was CMV seropositive and belonged to the group of more than 250 seropositive cohort members. A peripheral blood sample was provided by each donor, and peripheral blood mononuclear cells were used for TCR beta sequencing. Genomic DNA was extracted from the blood cell samples with the Qiagen DNeasy Blood Extraction Kit. Worth noting for this clone: What this receptor recognizes is not known. No base quality information exists; no much larger clone differs at one position.

Sample: PBMCs. This TCR was sampled from a male donor in good health and CMV-seropositive. The chain is encoded by TRBV7-3 joined to TRBJ2-7; 10 bases in between match TRBD2. The CDR3 protein sequence reads: CASSSGTSDPGKQYF. The DNA sequence is as follows: TGTGCCAGCAGCTCCGGGACTAGCGACCCTGGGAAGCAGTACTTC.